This T cell receptor (beta chain) was identified during a study of cytomegalovirus exposure and HLA in healthy donors. Whole-study findings and limits: The finding came from a later analysis; first-cohort TCR clusters tended to co-occur in the roughly 120 validation repertoires.

Donors were drawn from the approximately 110-subject validation cohort, separate from the roughly 670-subject first cohort. TCRdb's table, derived via immunoSEQ multiplex PCR, lists solely in-frame clones and lacks some. Among tens of thousands of clones, roughly 90% were seen once, and the ten largest hold 3% to 4%. V shed 2 bases, J shed 3 bases, and the junction held 4 bases outside the gene matches. This CDR3 contains 15 residues. The germline V gene has CDR1 SGHDT and CDR2 YYEEEE. In regard to this clone: The antigen remains unidentified.

The sequence was collected from a young woman in good health and CMV-seropositive. The sequenced sample consisted of PBMCs. The rearrangement joins TRBV5-6 to TRBJ2-7; TRBD2 matches 11 bases. In DNA form, the CDR3 reads TGTGCCAGCAGCTTACTAGCGGGGGTTTTCTACGAGCAGTACTTC. This gives the protein CASSLLAGVFYEQYF.